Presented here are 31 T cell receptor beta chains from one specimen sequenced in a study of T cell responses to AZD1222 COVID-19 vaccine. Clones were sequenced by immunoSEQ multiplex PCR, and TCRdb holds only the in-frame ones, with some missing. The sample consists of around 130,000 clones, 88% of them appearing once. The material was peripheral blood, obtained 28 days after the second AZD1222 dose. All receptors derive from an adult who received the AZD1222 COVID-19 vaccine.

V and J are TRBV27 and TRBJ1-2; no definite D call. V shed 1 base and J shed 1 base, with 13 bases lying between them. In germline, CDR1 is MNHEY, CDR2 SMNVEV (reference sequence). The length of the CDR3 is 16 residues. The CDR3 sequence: CASSLFSSQLNYGYTF. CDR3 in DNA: TGTGCCAGCAGTTTATTTAGCAGCCAGCTTAACTATGGCTACACCTTC.

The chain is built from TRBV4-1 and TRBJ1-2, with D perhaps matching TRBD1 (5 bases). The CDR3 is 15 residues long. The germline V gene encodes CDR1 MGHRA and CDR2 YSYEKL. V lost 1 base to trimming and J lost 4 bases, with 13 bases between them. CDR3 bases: TGCGCCAGCAGCCAAGCCCCGACAGATTTCTATGGCTACACCTTC. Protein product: CASSQAPTDFYGYTF.

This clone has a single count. The CDR3 bases are TGTGCCAGCAGAAGGGACGGGGGGTCTGGAAACTATGGCTACACCTTC. Translating gives CASRRDGGSGNYGYTF. The chain has TRBV28 and TRBJ1-2; D is possibly TRBD1 (5 bases). V lost 6 bases and J lost 2, with 19 bases in between. Germline V gene lookup returns CDR1 MDHEN and CDR2 SYDVKM. The CDR3 length is 16 residues.

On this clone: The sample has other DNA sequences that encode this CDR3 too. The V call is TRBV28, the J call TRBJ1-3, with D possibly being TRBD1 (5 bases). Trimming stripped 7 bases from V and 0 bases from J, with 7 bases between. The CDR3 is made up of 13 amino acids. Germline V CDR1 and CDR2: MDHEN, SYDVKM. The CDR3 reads CASTRASGNTIYF. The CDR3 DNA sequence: TGTGCCAGCACCAGGGCCTCTGGAAACACCATATATTTT.

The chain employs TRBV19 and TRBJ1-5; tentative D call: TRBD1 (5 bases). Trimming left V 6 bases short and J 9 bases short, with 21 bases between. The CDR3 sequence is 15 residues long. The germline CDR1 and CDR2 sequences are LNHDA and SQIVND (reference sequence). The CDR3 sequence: CASSPQARGGRPQHF. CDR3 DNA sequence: TGTGCCAGTAGCCCTCAAGCAAGGGGTGGAAGGCCCCAGCATTTT.

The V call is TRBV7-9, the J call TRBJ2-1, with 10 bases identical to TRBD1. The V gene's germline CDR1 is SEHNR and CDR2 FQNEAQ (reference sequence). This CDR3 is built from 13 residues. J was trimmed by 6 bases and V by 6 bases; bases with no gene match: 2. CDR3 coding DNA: TGTGCCAGCAGTGACAGGGGGCCCAATGAGCAGTTCTTC. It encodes CASSDRGPNEQFF.

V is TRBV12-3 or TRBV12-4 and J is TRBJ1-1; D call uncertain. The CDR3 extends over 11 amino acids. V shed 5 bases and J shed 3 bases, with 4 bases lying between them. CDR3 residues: CASSRDTEAFF. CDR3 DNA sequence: TGTGCCAGCAGTAGGGACACTGAAGCTTTCTTT.

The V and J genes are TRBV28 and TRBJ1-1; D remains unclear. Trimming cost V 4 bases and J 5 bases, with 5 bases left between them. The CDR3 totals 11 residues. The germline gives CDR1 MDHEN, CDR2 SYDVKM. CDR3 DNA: TGTGCCAGCAGTTCGAGAACTGAAGCTTTCTTT. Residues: CASSSRTEAFF.

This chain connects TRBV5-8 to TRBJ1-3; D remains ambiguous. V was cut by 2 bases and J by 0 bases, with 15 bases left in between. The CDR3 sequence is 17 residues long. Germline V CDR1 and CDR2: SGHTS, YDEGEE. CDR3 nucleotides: TGTGCCAGCAGCTTCAGAGAGTCTTCCTACTCTGGAAACACCATATATTTT. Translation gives CASSFRESSYSGNTIYF.

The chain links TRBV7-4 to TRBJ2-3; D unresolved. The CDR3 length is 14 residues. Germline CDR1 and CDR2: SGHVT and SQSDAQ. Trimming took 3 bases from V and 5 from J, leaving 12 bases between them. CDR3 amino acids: CASSFGPRIDTQYF. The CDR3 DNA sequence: TGTGCCAGCAGCTTCGGGCCCAGGATAGATACGCAGTATTTT.

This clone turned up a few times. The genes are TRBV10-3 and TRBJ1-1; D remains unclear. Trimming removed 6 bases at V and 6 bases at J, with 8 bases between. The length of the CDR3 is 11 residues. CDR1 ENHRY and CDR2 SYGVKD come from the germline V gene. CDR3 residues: CAISEGAEAFF. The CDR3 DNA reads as TGTGCCATCAGCGAGGGTGCTGAAGCTTTCTTT.

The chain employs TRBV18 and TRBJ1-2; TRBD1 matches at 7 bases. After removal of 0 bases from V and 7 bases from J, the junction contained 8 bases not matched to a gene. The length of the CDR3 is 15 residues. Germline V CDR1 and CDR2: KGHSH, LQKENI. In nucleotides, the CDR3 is TGTGCCAGCTCACCACCGGGACAGACGTCCCTTGGCTACACCTTC. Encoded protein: CASSPPGQTSLGYTF.

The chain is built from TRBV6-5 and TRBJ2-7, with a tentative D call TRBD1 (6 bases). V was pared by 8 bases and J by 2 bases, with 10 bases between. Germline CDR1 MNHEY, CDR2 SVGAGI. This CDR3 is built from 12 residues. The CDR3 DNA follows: TGTGCCAGCTCAGGACAGACCTACGAGCAGTACTTC. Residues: CASSGQTYEQYF.

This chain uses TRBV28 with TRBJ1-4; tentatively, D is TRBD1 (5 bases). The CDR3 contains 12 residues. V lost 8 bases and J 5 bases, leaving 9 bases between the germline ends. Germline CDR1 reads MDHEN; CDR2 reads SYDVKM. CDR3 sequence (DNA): TGTGCCAGCCTTGGGGACAATGAAAAACTGTTTTTT. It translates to CASLGDNEKLFF.

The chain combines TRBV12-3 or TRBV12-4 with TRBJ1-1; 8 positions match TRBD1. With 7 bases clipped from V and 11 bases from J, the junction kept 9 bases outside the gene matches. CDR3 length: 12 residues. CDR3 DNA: TGTGCCAGCACCCCCGGACAGGGTCGGGCTTTCTTT. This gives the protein CASTPGQGRAFF.

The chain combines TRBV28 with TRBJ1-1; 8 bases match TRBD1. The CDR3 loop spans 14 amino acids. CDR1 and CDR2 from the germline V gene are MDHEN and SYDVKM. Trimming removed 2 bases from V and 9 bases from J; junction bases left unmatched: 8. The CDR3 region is CASSLPLDREKAFF. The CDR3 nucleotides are TGTGCCAGCAGTTTACCACTGGACAGGGAAAAAGCTTTCTTT.

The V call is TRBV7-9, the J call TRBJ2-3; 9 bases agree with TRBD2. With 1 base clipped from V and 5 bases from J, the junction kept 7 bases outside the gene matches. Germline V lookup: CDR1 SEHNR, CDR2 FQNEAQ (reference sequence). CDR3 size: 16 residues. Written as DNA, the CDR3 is TGTGCCAGCAGCTTAGGGCTAGCGGGGATCGTAGATACGCAGTATTTT. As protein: CASSLGLAGIVDTQYF.

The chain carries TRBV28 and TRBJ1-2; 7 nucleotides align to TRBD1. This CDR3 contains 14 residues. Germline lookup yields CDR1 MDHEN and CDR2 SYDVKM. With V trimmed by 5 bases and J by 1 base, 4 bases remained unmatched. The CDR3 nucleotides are TGTGCCAGCAGTGGGCAGGGGGGTAACTATGGCTACACCTTC. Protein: CASSGQGGNYGYTF.

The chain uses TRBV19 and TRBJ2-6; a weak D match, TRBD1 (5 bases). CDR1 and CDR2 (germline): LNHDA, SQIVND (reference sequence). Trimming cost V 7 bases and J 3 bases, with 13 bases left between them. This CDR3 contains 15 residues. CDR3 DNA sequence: TGTGCCAGTACCGGACAAGCGCTTGGGGCCAACGTCCTGACTTTC. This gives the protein CASTGQALGANVLTF.

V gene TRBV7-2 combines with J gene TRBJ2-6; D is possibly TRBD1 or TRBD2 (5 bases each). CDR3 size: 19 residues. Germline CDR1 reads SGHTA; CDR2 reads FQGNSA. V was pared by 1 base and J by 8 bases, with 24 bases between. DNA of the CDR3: TGTGCCAGCAGCTTAGACCGGGGCGGAACTCTGGGGAAGTCCAACGTCCTGACTTTC. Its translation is CASSLDRGGTLGKSNVLTF.

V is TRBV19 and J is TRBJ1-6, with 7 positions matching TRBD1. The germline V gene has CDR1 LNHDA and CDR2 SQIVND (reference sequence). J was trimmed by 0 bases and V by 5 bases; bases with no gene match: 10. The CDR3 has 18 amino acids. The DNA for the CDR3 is TGTGCCAGTAGTGTCCGGGACAGCGCCAGCTCCTATAATTCACCCCTCCACTTT. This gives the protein CASSVRDSASSYNSPLHF.

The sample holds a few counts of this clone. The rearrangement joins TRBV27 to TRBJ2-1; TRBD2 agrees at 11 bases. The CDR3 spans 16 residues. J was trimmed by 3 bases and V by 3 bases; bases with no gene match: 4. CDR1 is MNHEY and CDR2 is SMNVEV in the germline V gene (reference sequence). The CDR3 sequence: CASSFSGGAGYNEQFF. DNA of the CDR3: TGTGCCAGCAGTTTTAGCGGGGGGGCTGGCTACAATGAGCAGTTCTTC.

CDR3 DNA sequence: TGTGCCACCAGCAGAGTTCTGGGGAGCTCGGGCGGCGTTGGAAACACCATATATTTT. Its protein product is CATSRVLGSSGGVGNTIYF. V is TRBV15 and J is TRBJ1-3; no definite D call. Germline V gives CDR1 LNHNV, CDR2 YYDKDF (reference sequence). This CDR3 contains 19 residues. V was shortened by 1 base and J by 3 bases, with 22 bases between the two germline ends.

The CDR3 reads CASSPTGTGYYGYTF. The CDR3 DNA reads TGTGCCAGCAGCCCTACCGGGACAGGATACTATGGCTACACCTTC. The V and J genes are TRBV3-1 (or the pseudogene TRBV3-2) and TRBJ1-2; 8 bases fit TRBD1. CDR1 and CDR2 (germline): LGHDT, YNNKEL (reference sequence). The CDR3 consists of 15 residues. The V gene end was trimmed by 4 bases and the J gene end by 3 bases; junction bases not matched to a gene: 7.

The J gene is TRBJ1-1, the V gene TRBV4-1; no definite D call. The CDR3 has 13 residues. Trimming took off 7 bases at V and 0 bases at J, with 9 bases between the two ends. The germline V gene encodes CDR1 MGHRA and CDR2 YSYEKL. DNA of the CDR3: TGCGCCAGCAAGCCGGGGATGAACACTGAAGCTTTCTTT. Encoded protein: CASKPGMNTEAFF.

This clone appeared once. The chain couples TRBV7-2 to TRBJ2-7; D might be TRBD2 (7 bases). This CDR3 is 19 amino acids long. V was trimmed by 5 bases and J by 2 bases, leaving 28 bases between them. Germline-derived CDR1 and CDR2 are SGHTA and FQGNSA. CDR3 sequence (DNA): TGTGCCAGCAGCCCCCGTAGTGGGGGGGGCACAGGGCCCACCTACGAGCAGTACTTC. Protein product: CASSPRSGGGTGPTYEQYF.

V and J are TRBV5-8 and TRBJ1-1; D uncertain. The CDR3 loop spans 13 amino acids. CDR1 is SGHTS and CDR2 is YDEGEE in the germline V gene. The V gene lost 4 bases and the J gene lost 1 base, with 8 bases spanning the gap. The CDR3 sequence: CASSARGNTEAFF. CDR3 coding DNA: TGTGCCAGCAGCGCACGGGGGAACACTGAAGCTTTCTTT.

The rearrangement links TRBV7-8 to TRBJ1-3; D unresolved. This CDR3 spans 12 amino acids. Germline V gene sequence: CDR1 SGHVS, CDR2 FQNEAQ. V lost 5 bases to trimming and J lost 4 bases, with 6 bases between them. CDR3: CASSHPGNTIYF. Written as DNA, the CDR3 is TGTGCCAGCAGCCATCCGGGAAACACCATATATTTT. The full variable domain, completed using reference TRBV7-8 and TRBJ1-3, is GAGVSQSPRYKVAKRGQDVALRCDPISGHVSLFWYQQALGQGPEFLTYFQNEAQLDKSGLPSDRFFAERPEGSVSTLKIQRTQQEDSAVYLCASSHPGNTIYFGEGSWLTVV.

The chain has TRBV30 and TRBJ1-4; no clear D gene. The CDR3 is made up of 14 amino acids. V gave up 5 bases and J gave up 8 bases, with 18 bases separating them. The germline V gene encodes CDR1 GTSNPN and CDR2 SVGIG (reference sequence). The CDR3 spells CAWGFGTSGEKLFF. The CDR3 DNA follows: TGTGCCTGGGGGTTTGGTACATCCGGCGAAAAACTGTTTTTT.

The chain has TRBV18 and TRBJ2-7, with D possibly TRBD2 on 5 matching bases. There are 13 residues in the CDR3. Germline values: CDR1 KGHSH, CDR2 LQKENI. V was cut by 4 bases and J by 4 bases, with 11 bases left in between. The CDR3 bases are TGTGCCAGCTCACAAGCGTCGGGATACGAGCAGTACTTC. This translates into CASSQASGYEQYF.

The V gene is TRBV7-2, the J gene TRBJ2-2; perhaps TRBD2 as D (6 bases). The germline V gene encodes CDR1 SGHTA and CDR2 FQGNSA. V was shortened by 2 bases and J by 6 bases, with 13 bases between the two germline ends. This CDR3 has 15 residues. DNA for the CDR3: TGTGCCAGCAGCTTACGCGGGAAGCTTTCCGGGGAGCTGTTTTTT. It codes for CASSLRGKLSGELFF.